The clone carrying this T cell receptor beta chain was picked up a small number of times. The antigen remains unidentified. Germline values: CDR1 SGHKS, CDR2 YYEKEE (reference sequence). J lost 6 bases, V lost 5 bases, and 15 bases had no gene match. The CDR3 spans 16 residues. These data belong to a study of naive and memory T cell subsets. An equimolar mix of two oligonucleotides served as the beta constant-region primer for TRBC1 and TRBC2. Four rounds of PCR amplified the ligated cDNA using nested alpha and beta constant-region primers plus SP2. TCRdb reprocessed the UMI-ligation and nested PCR reads with MiXCR, giving one entry per CDR3 protein. The top ten clones hold roughly 3.5% of a sample with tens of thousands of distinct CDR3 sequences, roughly 20% of them seen once. From the second PCR step, alpha and beta chains were amplified apart. Cells stained for CD3, CD4, CD8, CD45RA and CD27 were sorted into four subsets.

Broader study findings: Naive and memory subsets had different power law exponents for TCR abundance.

This clonotype originated in a human donor in good health. V gene TRBV5-5 combines with J gene TRBJ2-3, with TRBD1 matching over 7 bases. The sequenced material came from effector memory CD4+ T cells from blood. Subset of the sample: effector memory, CD45RA- CD27-. CDR3 DNA sequence: TGTGCCAGCAGTTCAACAGGGGCCATAGGCCCTGATACGCAGTATTTT. As protein: CASSSTGAIGPDTQYF.